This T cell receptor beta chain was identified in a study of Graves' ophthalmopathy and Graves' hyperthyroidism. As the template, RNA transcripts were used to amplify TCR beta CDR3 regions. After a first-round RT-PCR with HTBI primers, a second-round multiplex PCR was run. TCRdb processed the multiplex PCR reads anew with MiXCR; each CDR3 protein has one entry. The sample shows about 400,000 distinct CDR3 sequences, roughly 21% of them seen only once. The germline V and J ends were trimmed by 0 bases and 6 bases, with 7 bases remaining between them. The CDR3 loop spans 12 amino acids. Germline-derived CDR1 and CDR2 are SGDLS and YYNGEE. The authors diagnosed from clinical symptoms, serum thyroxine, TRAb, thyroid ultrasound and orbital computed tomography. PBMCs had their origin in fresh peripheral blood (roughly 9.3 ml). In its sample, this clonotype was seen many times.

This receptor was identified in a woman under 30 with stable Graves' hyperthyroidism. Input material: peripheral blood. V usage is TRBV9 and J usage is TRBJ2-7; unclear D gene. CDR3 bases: TGTGCCAGCAGCGTAGTAAACGGCGAGCAGTACTTC. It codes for CASSVVNGEQYF.